This T cell receptor (beta chain) stems from a study of blood T cell repertoires in COVID-19. At the level of the study: Sites in the United States, Italy and Spain provided acute and convalescent COVID-19 samples.

Categorization into cohorts depended on clinical history that participants reported. Germline lookup yields CDR1 SGHNT and CDR2 YENEEA. V was pared by 3 bases and J by 3 bases, with 7 bases of the junction left unmatched. The CDR3 totals 18 residues. Measured with immunoSEQ multiplex PCR; TCRdb has only the in-frame clones, and not every one. The data show approximately 150,000 clones, around 80% seen once. Input material: PBMCs or T cells enriched from blood (not recorded which). The chain recombines TRBV11-3 with TRBJ2-6; 11 positions agree with TRBD1. This clonotype was sampled from a woman aged 45-60 years who had recovered from COVID-19. The CDR3 protein is CASSFRTGGEVGANVLTF. The DNA of the CDR3 is TGTGCCAGCAGCTTCAGGACAGGGGGCGAGGTTGGGGCCAACGTCCTGACTTTC.